In its sample, the clone carrying this T cell receptor (beta chain) was seen many times. The antigen is not known. The entry originates in a study of T cells after yellow fever vaccination. Study results and caveats: Abundant contaminating clonotypes from the bulk population could appear in FACS-sorted repertoires. Re-detected after boosting: most primary clones, 96% of CD4 and about 89% of CD8.

TCRdb fed the 5' RACE reads into MiXCR, producing one record per CDR3 protein. Of about 200,000 distinct CDR3 sequences listed, roughly 3% are singletons. The V and J ends lost 5 bases and 5 bases respectively, with 11 bases between them. The germline gives CDR1 LNHNV, CDR2 YYDKDF (reference sequence). This CDR3 has 13 residues. The sequencing used CD4+ T cells sorted from PBMCs, collected 10 days after the yellow fever booster vaccination. This TCR was recovered from a man aged 18 to 30 who received the YFV17D yellow fever vaccine. The chain links TRBV15 to TRBJ2-3; D remains unclear. The CDR3 sequence: CATSSTEKDTQYF. The CDR3, as DNA: TGTGCCACCAGCTCAACAGAAAAAGATACGCAGTATTTT.